This is a list of T cell receptor beta chains from one sample in a study of T cell repertoires in cytomegalovirus infection. TCRdb reprocessed the reads via MiXCR and lists one record per CDR3 protein. This table has some 300,000 distinct CDR3 sequences, around 13% appearing once. Sequenced sample: PBMCs. Receptors originate from a human donor in good health (CMV status not recorded). Some clones in this sample may be carry-over from other donors' samples. Each CDR3 is given without its conserved first and last residue. Each record gives: CDR3 length, V gene, D gene, CDR3 protein. The D gene is left open where the match is weak.

CDR3 length: 13
V gene: TRBV5-1
D gene: TRBD1
CDR3 protein: ASGGQGALNTEAF

CDR3 length: 7
V gene: TRBV6-1
D gene: NA
CDR3 protein: ASMGAAF

CDR3 length: 10
V gene: TRBV29-1
D gene: NA
CDR3 protein: SVSMASKKAF

CDR3 length: 10
V gene: TRBV28
D gene: NA
CDR3 protein: ASSFWGDTQY

CDR3 length: 12
V gene: TRBV28
D gene: NA
CDR3 protein: ATVGQSAKNIQY

CDR3 length: 14
V gene: TRBV12-3/TRBV12-4
D gene: NA
CDR3 protein: ASSLSVAVAKNIQY

CDR3 length: 14
V gene: TRBV28
D gene: NA
CDR3 protein: ACGNPNLNDGQEQF

CDR3 length: 13
V gene: TRBV25-1
D gene: TRBD1
CDR3 protein: ASSEYSGQGHEQY

CDR3 length: 14
V gene: TRBV12-3/TRBV12-4
D gene: NA
CDR3 protein: ASSLSGPPNTGELF

CDR3 length: 9
V gene: TRBV29-1
D gene: NA
CDR3 protein: SVTQGFEQY

CDR3 length: 11
V gene: TRBV7-9
D gene: TRBD1
CDR3 protein: ASNIQTGVTAF

CDR3 length: 13
V gene: TRBV6-2/TRBV6-3
D gene: NA
CDR3 protein: ASSPISFSYNEQF

CDR3 length: 11
V gene: TRBV5-1
D gene: NA
CDR3 protein: ASSFELWDEQY

CDR3 length: 14
V gene: TRBV7-9
D gene: TRBD1
CDR3 protein: ASSSPGGLAKNIQY

CDR3 length: 13
V gene: TRBV11-2
D gene: TRBD1
CDR3 protein: ASSSDRAGPETQY

CDR3 length: 11
V gene: TRBV7-8
D gene: TRBD1
CDR3 protein: ASSTTRGMPQH

CDR3 length: 13
V gene: TRBV6-1
D gene: TRBD2
CDR3 protein: ASSRWRGSGETQY

CDR3 length: 14
V gene: TRBV3-1
D gene: NA
CDR3 protein: ASSQELWGPQETQY

CDR3 length: 11
V gene: TRBV4-1
D gene: NA
CDR3 protein: ASSQLAGEKLF

CDR3 length: 13
V gene: TRBV12-3/TRBV12-4
D gene: TRBD2
CDR3 protein: ASSLLAGPQETQY

CDR3 length: 13
V gene: TRBV5-1
D gene: TRBD2
CDR3 protein: ASSGGLAGVETQY

CDR3 length: 13
V gene: TRBV20-1
D gene: NA
CDR3 protein: SSNLHARGEETQY

CDR3 length: 14
V gene: TRBV28
D gene: TRBD1
CDR3 protein: ASSLSGQGGRAEAF